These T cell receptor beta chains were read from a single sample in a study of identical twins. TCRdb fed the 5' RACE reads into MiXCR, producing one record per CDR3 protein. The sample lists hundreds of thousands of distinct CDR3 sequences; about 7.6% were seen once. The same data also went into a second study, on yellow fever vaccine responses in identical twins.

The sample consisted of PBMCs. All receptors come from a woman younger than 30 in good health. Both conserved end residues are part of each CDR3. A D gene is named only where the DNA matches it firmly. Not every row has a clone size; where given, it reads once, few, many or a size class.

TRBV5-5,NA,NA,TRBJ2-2,TGTGCCAGCAGCTTGGCCGGGGGTGGAGCCGGGGAGCTGTTTTTT,CASSLAGGGAGELFF
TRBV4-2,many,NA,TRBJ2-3,TGTGCCAGCAGCCAAGATCTTGGTCTCCTTAGGGGCACAGATACGCAGTATTTT,CASSQDLGLLRGTDTQYF
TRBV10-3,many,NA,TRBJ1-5,TGTGCCATCAGTGAGGGATTGATTTCGGCGATGCCCCAGCATTTT,CAISEGLISAMPQHF
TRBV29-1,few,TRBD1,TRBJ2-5,TGCAGCGCCCCGGGACAGGGTTTTGAGACCCAGTACTTC,CSAPGQGFETQYF
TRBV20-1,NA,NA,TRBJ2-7,TGCAGTGCTAGAGCCGGCTTATCCTACGAGCAGTACTTC,CSARAGLSYEQYF
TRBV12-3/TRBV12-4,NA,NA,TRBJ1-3,TGTGCCAGCAGTCCCCCGGGGCCTCCGAACACCATATATTTT,CASSPPGPPNTIYF
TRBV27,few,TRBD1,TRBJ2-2,TGTGCCAGCAGTTCGGGGACAGCCGGCACCGGGGAGCTGTTTTTT,CASSSGTAGTGELFF
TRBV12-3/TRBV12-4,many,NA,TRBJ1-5,TGTGCCAGCAGTTTAGACGCAGGGGAGCAGCCCCAGCATTTT,CASSLDAGEQPQHF
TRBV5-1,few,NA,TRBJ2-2,TGCGCCAGCAGCCCATACCCCGGGGAGCTGTTTTTT,CASSPYPGELFF
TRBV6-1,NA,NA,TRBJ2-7,TGTGCCAGCAGTGAATATTTGGGGCCTTCTTGGGAGCAGTACTTC,CASSEYLGPSWEQYF
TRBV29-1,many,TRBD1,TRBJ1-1,TGCAGCGCATTGGTACAGGGGGCGACCACTGAAGCTTTCTTT,CSALVQGATTEAFF
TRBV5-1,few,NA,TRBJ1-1,TGCGCCAGCAGCCCCTCGGGGAACCTGAACACTGAAGCTTTCTTT,CASSPSGNLNTEAFF
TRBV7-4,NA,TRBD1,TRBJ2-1,TGTGCCAGCAGCAGAATGAGGGGGCCGTACAATGAGCAGTTCTTC,CASSRMRGPYNEQFF
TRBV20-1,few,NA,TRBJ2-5,TGCAGTGCTTCGAGCTACAGGGAGGGGAACTCTCAAGAGACCCAGTACTTC,CSASSYREGNSQETQYF
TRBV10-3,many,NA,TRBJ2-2,TGTGCCATCAGTCAAGAACTAACTAGTTCCGGGGAGCTGTTTTTT,CAISQELTSSGELFF
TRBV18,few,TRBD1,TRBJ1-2,TGTGCCAGCTCACCACCGGGACAGGGGGACTATGGCTACACCTTC,CASSPPGQGDYGYTF
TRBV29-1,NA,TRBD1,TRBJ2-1,TGCAGCGCTGGAACAGGGGACTACAATGAGCAGTTCTTC,CSAGTGDYNEQFF
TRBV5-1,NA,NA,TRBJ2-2,TGCGCCAGCAGCTATCAGGAGATCGGGGAGCTGTTTTTT,CASSYQEIGELFF
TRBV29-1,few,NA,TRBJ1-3,TGCAGCGCGGGGGGCTACTCTGGAAACACCATATATTTT,CSAGGYSGNTIYF
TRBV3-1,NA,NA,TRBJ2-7,TGTGCCAGCAGCCCAGCCTCTGGGATGCAGTACTTC,CASSPASGMQYF
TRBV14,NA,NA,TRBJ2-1,TGTGCCAGCAGCTCCCTTCTTTACAATGAGCAGTTCTTC,CASSSLLYNEQFF
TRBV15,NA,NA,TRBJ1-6,TGTGCCACCAGCAGAGATGACCTCCGCGGTTCACCCCTCCACTTT,CATSRDDLRGSPLHF
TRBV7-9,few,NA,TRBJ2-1,TGTGCCAGCAGCTTAGCGCAAGGCGGGGATTATGAGCAGTTCTTC,CASSLAQGGDYEQFF
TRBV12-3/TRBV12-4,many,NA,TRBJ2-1,TGTGCCAGCAGTTTTGGGCCCAATGAGCAGTTCTTC,CASSFGPNEQFF
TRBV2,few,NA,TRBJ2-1,TGTGCCAGCAGTGAGGGGGGGCCGGGCTATGAGCAGTTCTTC,CASSEGGPGYEQFF
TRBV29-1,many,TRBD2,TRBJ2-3,TGCAGCTCTTCGACTAGCGGGGGGGCGGATACGCAGTATTTT,CSSSTSGGADTQYF
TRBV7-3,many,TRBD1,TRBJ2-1,TGTGCCAGCAGCTCGGGACAGGGGCTGTTCTTC,CASSSGQGLFF
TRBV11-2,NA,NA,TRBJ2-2,TGTGCCAGCAGCCCAAAAATAAGCGGGACAGTAAAAAACACCGGGGAGCTGTTTTTT,CASSPKISGTVKNTGELFF
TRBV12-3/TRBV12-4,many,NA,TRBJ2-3,TGTGCCAGCAGCCAGATAAGAGGGAGCACAGATACGCAGTATTTT,CASSQIRGSTDTQYF
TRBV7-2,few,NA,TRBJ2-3,TGTGCCAGCAGCCGCTTTAGCGGTACTAGCACAGATACGCAGTATTTT,CASSRFSGTSTDTQYF
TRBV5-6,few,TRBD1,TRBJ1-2,TGTGCCAGCAGCTCTTATACAGGGGTGAACTATGGCTACACCTTC,CASSSYTGVNYGYTF
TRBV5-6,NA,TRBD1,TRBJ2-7,TGTGCCAGCACCCTCGGACAGGGATTTTCCTACGAGCAGTACTTC,CASTLGQGFSYEQYF
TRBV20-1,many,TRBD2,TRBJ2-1,TGCAGTGCTAGAACTAGCGGGGATAACGGGGAGCAGTTCTTC,CSARTSGDNGEQFF
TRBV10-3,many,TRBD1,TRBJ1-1,TGTGCCATCAGTTACGCGGACAGGTCGGCTGAAGCTTTCTTT,CAISYADRSAEAFF
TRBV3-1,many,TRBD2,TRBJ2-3,TGTGCCAGCAGTATATTAGCGGGAGAGAACACAGATACGCAGTATTTT,CASSILAGENTDTQYF
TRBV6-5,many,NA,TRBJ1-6,TGTGCCAGCAGTTTCTCGGGCCAGGGTCTTTCACCCCTCCACTTT,CASSFSGQGLSPLHF
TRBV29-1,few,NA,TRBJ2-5,TGCAGCGTTGATCGGGGATACCAAGAGACCCAGTACTTC,CSVDRGYQETQYF
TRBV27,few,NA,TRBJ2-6,TGTGCCTCAGGCGTCTCTGGGGCCAACGTCCTGACTTTC,CASGVSGANVLTF
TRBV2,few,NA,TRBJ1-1,TGTGCCAGCAGCGCGGGGCCTTCTATGAACACTGAAGCTTTCTTT,CASSAGPSMNTEAFF
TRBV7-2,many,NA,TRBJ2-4,TGTGCCAGCAGCTCGTTCTCCTACGTGGGCATTCAGTACTTC,CASSSFSYVGIQYF
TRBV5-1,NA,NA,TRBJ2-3,TGCGCCAGCAGCCCTTATAGTAGCACAGATACGCAGTATTTT,CASSPYSSTDTQYF
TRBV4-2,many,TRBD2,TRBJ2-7,TGTGCCAGCAGCCAGTCCGGGACTAGCGGCCACTACGAGCAGTACTTC,CASSQSGTSGHYEQYF
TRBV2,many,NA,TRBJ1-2,TGTGCCAGCAGTCCTGTGGCAGGCGGCTACACCTTC,CASSPVAGGYTF
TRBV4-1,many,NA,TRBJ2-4,TGCGCCAGCAGCCAAGAGCCGTGGAACGCTGAGAGGGCCAAAAACATTCAGTACTTC,CASSQEPWNAERAKNIQYF
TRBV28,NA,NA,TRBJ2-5,TGTGCCAGCAGTTTTTCCGTAGCAGAAGAGACCCAGTACTTC,CASSFSVAEETQYF
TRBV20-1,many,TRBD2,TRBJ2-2,TGCGGTACTAGCGGCCCCTCGGGCACCGGGGAGCTGTTTTTT,CGTSGPSGTGELFF
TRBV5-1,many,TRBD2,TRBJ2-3,TGTGCCAGCAGCTCGGGACTAGCGGGAGGAAGCACAGATACGCAGTATTTT,CASSSGLAGGSTDTQYF
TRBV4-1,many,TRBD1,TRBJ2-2,TGCGCCAGCAGCCAAGACAGGGGGACGAACACCGGGGAGCTGTTTTTT,CASSQDRGTNTGELFF
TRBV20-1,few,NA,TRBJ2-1,TGCAGTGCTTCCAACGCCGGGACCCGTGAGCAGTTCTTC,CSASNAGTREQFF
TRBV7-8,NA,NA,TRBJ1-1,TGTGCCAGCAGCTTTAGGGAAGCTTACATGGACACTGAAGCTTTCTTT,CASSFREAYMDTEAFF
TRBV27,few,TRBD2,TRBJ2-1,TGTGCCAGCAGTTTCTCCGGGACTAGCGGGAGTTTTGAGCAGTTCTTC,CASSFSGTSGSFEQFF
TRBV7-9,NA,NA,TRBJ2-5,TGTGCCAGCAGCTTAGTTGGCCGGGACGGGACCCAGTACTTC,CASSLVGRDGTQYF
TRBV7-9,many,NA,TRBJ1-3,TGTGCCAGCAGCTTAGAGGGGAGAGGAAACACCATATATTTT,CASSLEGRGNTIYF
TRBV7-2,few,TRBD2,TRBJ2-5,TGTGCCAGCAGCTTAGTGGGACTAGCGATTAAAGAGACCCAGTACTTC,CASSLVGLAIKETQYF